This T cell receptor (beta chain) emerged from a study of blood T cells in healthy people across ages. About this clonotype itself: A much bigger clone sits one base away, suggesting this may be a read error.

CDR1 and CDR2 (germline): DFQATT, SNEGSKA (reference sequence). Trimming stripped 3 bases from V and 1 base from J, with 10 bases between. This CDR3 is 14 amino acids long. Alongside a J-beta primer mix, a sample-barcoded 5' primer served in a second PCR lasting roughly 7 to 12 cycles. TCRdb fed the 5' RACE reads into MiXCR, producing one record per CDR3 protein. The sample has around 1,500,000 distinct CDR3 sequences, roughly 27% seen once. The genes are TRBV20-1 and TRBJ2-1, with D hard to call. This TCR was recovered from a woman aged 25 to 45 in good health. What was sequenced was blood. The CDR3 here is CSASQPTSYNEQFF. CDR3 nucleotides: TGCAGTGCTAGTCAGCCTACATCCTACAATGAGCAGTTCTTC.